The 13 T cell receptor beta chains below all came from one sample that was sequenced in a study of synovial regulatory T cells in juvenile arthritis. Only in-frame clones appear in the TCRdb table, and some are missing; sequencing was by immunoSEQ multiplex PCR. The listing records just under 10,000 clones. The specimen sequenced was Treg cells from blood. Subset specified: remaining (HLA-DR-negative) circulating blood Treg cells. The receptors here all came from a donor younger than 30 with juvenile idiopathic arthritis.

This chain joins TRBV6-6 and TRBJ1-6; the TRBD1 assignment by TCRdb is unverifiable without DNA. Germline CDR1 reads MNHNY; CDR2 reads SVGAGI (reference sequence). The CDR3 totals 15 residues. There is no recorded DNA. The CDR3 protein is CASSYSGQGASPLHF.

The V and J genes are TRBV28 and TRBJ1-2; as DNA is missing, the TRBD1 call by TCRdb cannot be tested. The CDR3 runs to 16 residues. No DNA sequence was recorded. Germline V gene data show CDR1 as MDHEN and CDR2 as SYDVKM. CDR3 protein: CASSSSSQDRGSGYTF.

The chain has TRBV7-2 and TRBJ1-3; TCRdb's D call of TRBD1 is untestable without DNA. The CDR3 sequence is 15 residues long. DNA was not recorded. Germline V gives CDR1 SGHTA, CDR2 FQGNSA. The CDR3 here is CASSSTDRPGNTIYF. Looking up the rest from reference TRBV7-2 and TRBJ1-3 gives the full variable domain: GAGVSQSPSNKVTEKGKDVELRCDPISGHTALYWYRQSLGQGLEFLIYFQGNSAPDKSGLPSDRFSAERTGGSVSTLTIQRTQQEDSAVYLCASSSTDRPGNTIYFGEGSWLTVV.

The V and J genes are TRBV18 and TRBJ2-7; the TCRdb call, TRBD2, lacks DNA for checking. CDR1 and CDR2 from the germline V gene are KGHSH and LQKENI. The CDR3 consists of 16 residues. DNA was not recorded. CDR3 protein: CASSPRPLELVHEQYF.

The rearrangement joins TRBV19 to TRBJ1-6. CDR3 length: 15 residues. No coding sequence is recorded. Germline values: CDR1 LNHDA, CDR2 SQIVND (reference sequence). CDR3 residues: CAGRREASYNSPLHF.

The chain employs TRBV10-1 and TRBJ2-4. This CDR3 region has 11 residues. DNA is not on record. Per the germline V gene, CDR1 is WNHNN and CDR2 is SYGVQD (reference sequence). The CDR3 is CASSAPHIQYF.

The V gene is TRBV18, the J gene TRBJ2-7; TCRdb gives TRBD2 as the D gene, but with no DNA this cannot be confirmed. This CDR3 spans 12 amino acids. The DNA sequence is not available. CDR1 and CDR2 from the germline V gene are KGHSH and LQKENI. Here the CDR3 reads CASSKGLNEQYF.

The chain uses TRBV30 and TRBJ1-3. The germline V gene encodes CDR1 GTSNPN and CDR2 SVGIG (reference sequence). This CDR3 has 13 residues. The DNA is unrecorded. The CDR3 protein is CAWSGDWGNTIYF.

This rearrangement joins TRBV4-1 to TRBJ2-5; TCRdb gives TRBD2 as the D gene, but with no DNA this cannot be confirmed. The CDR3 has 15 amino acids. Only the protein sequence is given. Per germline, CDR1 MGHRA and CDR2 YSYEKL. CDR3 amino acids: CASSRTSGYQETQYF.

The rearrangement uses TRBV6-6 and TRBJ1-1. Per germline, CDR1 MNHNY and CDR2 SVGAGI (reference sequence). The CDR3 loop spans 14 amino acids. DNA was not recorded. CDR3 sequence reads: CASSERDGHTEAFF.

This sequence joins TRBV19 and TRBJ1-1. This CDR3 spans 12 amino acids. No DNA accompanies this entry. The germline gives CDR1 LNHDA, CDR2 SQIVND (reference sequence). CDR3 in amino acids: CASSRTLSGAFF. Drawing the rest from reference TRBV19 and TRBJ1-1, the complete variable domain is DGGITQSPKYLFRKEGQNVTLSCEQNLNHDAMYWYRQDPGQGLRLIYYSQIVNDFQKGDIAEGYSVSREKKESFPLTVTSAQKNPTAFYLCASSRTLSGAFFGQGTRLTVV.

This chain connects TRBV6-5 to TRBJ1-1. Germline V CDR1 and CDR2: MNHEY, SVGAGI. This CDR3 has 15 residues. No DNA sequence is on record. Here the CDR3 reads CASSYKYGWNTEAFF.

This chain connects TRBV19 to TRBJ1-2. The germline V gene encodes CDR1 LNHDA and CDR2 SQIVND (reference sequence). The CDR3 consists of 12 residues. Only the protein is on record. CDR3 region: CASSGDNYGYTF.